Below, 4 T cell receptor beta chains from the same sample are listed, as sequenced in a study of blood T cell repertoires in COVID-19. The assay was immunoSEQ multiplex PCR, and TCRdb's table has in-frame clones only and misses some. The sample lists 65,000 to 80,000 clones, around nine tenths occurring once. The specimen sequenced was peripheral blood. The receptors here all came from a man aged 45-65 years with active COVID-19.

The chain has TRBV10-2 and TRBJ1-4, with unresolved D. The germline V and J ends were trimmed by 10 bases and 4 bases, with 16 bases remaining between them. Germline CDR1 and CDR2: WSHSY and SAAADI. The CDR3 runs to 14 residues. CDR3 nucleotides: TGCGCCACCACCCAAAACGCAGTTAATGAAAAACTGTTTTTT. Its protein product is CATTQNAVNEKLFF.

The DNA of the CDR3 is TGTGGACTGCGATACAATGAGCAGTTCTTC. Its translation: CGLRYNEQFF. The chain couples TRBV6-5 to TRBJ2-1; no clear D gene. The V gene's germline CDR1 is MNHEY and CDR2 SVGAGI. This CDR3 has 10 residues.

The chain uses TRBV2 and TRBJ2-1; D is possibly TRBD2 (6 bases). The CDR3 contains 15 residues. The V end was cut by 0 bases, the J end by 4 bases, with 10 bases between. Per germline, CDR1 SNHLY and CDR2 FYNNEI. CDR3 nucleotide sequence: TGTGCCAGCAGTGAAGCGGGGGGATCGTACAATGAGCAGTTCTTC. It specifies CASSEAGGSYNEQFF.

The chain uses TRBV11-2 and TRBJ2-3; D call uncertain. Germline loops: CDR1 SGHAT, CDR2 FQNNGV. The CDR3 covers 11 residues. Trimming removed 4 bases from V and 5 bases from J, with 4 bases in between. CDR3 coding DNA: TGTGCCAGCAGCTCCGGAGATACGCAGTATTTT. This encodes CASSSGDTQYF.